A selection of T cell receptor beta chains follows, all from one sample in a study of graft-versus-host responses after intestinal transplantation. Antigens for these TCRs are unknown. Profiled with immunoSEQ multiplex PCR; TCRdb holds only in-frame clones, not every one. Of about 100,000 clones detected, 87% appear once; the ten largest clones hold around 0.96%. The sequencing here drew on unstimulated CD4+ T cells sorted from spleen or lymph node cells, taken before intestinal transplant. The receptors here all came from a human donor who received an intestinal transplant. CDR3s include the opening cysteine and the closing phenylalanine or tryptophan. D genes are given only for firm matches.

v_gene: TRBV7-2
j_gene: TRBJ2-3
d_gene: -
CDR3aa: CASSRQSTDTQYF

v_gene: TRBV6-1
j_gene: TRBJ1-6
d_gene: TRBD1
CDR3aa: CASSRDRNNSPLHF

v_gene: TRBV19
j_gene: TRBJ2-2
d_gene: TRBD1
CDR3aa: CASSIRDRDFVGELFF

v_gene: TRBV11-2
j_gene: TRBJ2-2
d_gene: TRBD2
CDR3aa: CASSLLRLAATGELFF

v_gene: TRBV2
j_gene: TRBJ2-5
d_gene: TRBD2
CDR3aa: CASSEVSGAEETQYF

v_gene: TRBV5-4
j_gene: TRBJ2-1
d_gene: -
CDR3aa: CASSLRSLDYNEQFF

v_gene: TRBV5-4
j_gene: TRBJ2-7
d_gene: -
CDR3aa: CASSPEGNRPYEQYF

v_gene: TRBV5-4
j_gene: TRBJ2-7
d_gene: TRBD2
CDR3aa: CASSFGGANYYEQYF

v_gene: TRBV1
j_gene: TRBJ2-7
d_gene: -
CDR3aa: CTSSLGGRPSVGQYF

v_gene: TRBV5-4
j_gene: TRBJ2-5
d_gene: -
CDR3aa: CASSTNRRETQYF

v_gene: TRBV6-1
j_gene: TRBJ1-5
d_gene: -
CDR3aa: CASMDTGNQPQHF

v_gene: TRBV7-9
j_gene: TRBJ2-1
d_gene: -
CDR3aa: CASSLVGGLRREQFF

v_gene: TRBV2
j_gene: TRBJ1-1
d_gene: -
CDR3aa: CASSEEGNTEAFF

v_gene: TRBV7-3
j_gene: TRBJ2-1
d_gene: TRBD2
CDR3aa: CASSLLAGNNEQFF

v_gene: TRBV11-2
j_gene: TRBJ1-3
d_gene: -
CDR3aa: CASSLQSSGNTIYF

v_gene: TRBV2
j_gene: TRBJ1-1
d_gene: -
CDR3aa: CASSGNSPEAFF

v_gene: TRBV18
j_gene: TRBJ1-5
d_gene: -
CDR3aa: CASSPMSNQPQHF

v_gene: TRBV15
j_gene: TRBJ1-2
d_gene: TRBD1
CDR3aa: CATSRGDRALYGYTF

v_gene: TRBV7-9
j_gene: TRBJ2-7
d_gene: -
CDR3aa: CASSLRAQEQYF

v_gene: TRBV19
j_gene: TRBJ1-1
d_gene: TRBD1
CDR3aa: CASSIGQGARYTEAFF

v_gene: TRBV28
j_gene: TRBJ2-4
d_gene: TRBD1
CDR3aa: CASNPGQTLNIQYF

v_gene: TRBV11-2
j_gene: TRBJ2-3
d_gene: TRBD2
CDR3aa: CASSLGARGGTDTQYF